This TCR beta chain was sequenced in a study of response to subunit inactivated influenza vaccine. TCRdb independently ran MiXCR on the RT-PCR reads; one entry per CDR3 protein. Of approximately 700,000 distinct CDR3 sequences listed, approximately 15% are singletons. CDR1 is KGHDR, CDR2 SFDVKD, per germline. Trimming left V 2 bases short and J 4 bases short, with 17 bases between. The CDR3 consists of 16 residues. Here the sequenced sample was PBMCs from blood, taken approximately 15 days before vaccination. This chain joins TRBV24-1 and TRBJ2-7, with D possibly being TRBD2 (6 bases). The source of this sequence is a man aged 45-65 years who received an inactivated influenza vaccine. The CDR3 region has the DNA TGTGCCACCAGTGATTCGAGAGGGACTGCACTGTACGAGCAGTACTTC. This codes for CATSDSRGTALYEQYF.